These 29 T cell receptor beta chains originate from one sample sequenced in a study of cytomegalovirus exposure and HLA in healthy donors. A multiplex PCR was run with 60 Vbeta primers and 13 Jbeta primers. Generated by immunoSEQ multiplex PCR, the TCRdb table keeps only in-frame clones and is missing some. The sample consists of roughly 66,000 clones, about 80% of them appearing once. Sequenced: PBMCs. All receptors come from a man in his fifties in good health and CMV-seronegative.

The chain carries TRBV4-2 and TRBJ2-2; a weak D match, TRBD1 (6 bases). The CDR3 loop spans 15 amino acids. The V end lost 4 bases, the J end lost 7 bases, and 16 bases lay between the germline ends. Per germline, CDR1 LGHNA and CDR2 YNFKEQ. The CDR3 loop is CASSLSGTPGGELFF. The CDR3 nucleotides are TGTGCCAGCAGCCTTTCCGGGACACCGGGCGGGGAGCTGTTTTTT.

The chain combines TRBV28 with TRBJ2-7; the D is unclear. This CDR3 region has 13 residues. V was shortened by 4 bases and J by 7 bases, with 14 bases between the two germline ends. Germline loops: CDR1 MDHEN, CDR2 SYDVKM. As DNA, the CDR3 is TGTGCCAGCAGTTCTCAACACCCGTCGGAGCAGTACTTC. Amino acids: CASSSQHPSEQYF.

The chain uses TRBV6-6 and TRBJ1-2; D remains ambiguous. Per germline, CDR1 MNHNY and CDR2 SVGAGI (reference sequence). V was pared by 6 bases and J by 2 bases, with 10 bases between. CDR3 size: 13 residues. As DNA, the CDR3 is TGTGCCAGCAGGTTAGAAGAGAACTATGGCTACACCTTC. This sequence encodes CASRLEENYGYTF.

The chain links TRBV6-5 to TRBJ1-4; TRBD1 is a possible D gene (5 bases). The CDR3 loop spans 16 amino acids. Germline CDR1 reads MNHEY; CDR2 reads SVGAGI. V was pared by 0 bases and J by 8 bases, with 16 bases between. This CDR3 is CASSYSRTGGGEKLFF. The CDR3 DNA is TGTGCCAGCAGTTACTCTCGGACGGGGGGAGGGGAAAAACTGTTTTTT.

V gene TRBV11-2 combines with J gene TRBJ2-3; 10 nucleotides align to TRBD2. The CDR3 is made up of 16 amino acids. V lost 1 base and J lost 8; bases outside the gene matches: 9. Germline V gene lookup returns CDR1 SGHAT and CDR2 FQNNGV. This chain's CDR3 is CASSLVSGLAEGTQYF. The CDR3 DNA sequence: TGTGCCAGCAGCTTAGTCTCAGGACTAGCGGAAGGTACGCAGTATTTT.

This chain uses TRBV5-4 with TRBJ1-1; 10 bases agree with TRBD1. Germline trimming cut 2 bases from V and 8 bases from J; bases unmatched to any gene: 9. Germline assignment: CDR1 SGHNT and CDR2 YYREEE (reference sequence). The CDR3 sequence is 15 residues long. Written as DNA, the CDR3 is TGTGCCAGCAGCTTCCCACGGGACAGGGGTGTCGAAGCTTTCTTT. It codes for CASSFPRDRGVEAFF.

This clone occurred once. The rearrangement uses TRBV29-1 and TRBJ2-1, with D possibly matching TRBD2 (5 bases). V was clipped by 4 bases and J by 0 bases, with 10 bases between them. The germline V gene encodes CDR1 SQVTM and CDR2 ANQGSEA. This CDR3 has 14 residues. For the CDR3, the DNA is TGCAGCGTTGGTGACTATACCTCCTACAATGAGCAGTTCTTC. It is translated as CSVGDYTSYNEQFF.

This chain uses TRBV2 with TRBJ2-5; D call uncertain. V lost 7 bases, J lost 5 bases, and 8 bases lay in between. CDR1 and CDR2 from the germline V gene are SNHLY and FYNNEI. The CDR3 contains 11 residues. The CDR3 region is CASNIVETQYF. As DNA, the CDR3 is TGTGCCAGCAATATTGTGGAGACCCAGTACTTC. The whole variable domain, remainder taken from reference TRBV2 and TRBJ2-5, is EPEVTQTPSHQVTQMGQEVILRCVPISNHLYFYWYRQILGQKVEFLVSFYNNEISEKSEIFDDQFSVERPDGSNFTLKIRSTKLEDSAMYFCASNIVETQYFGPGTRLLVL.

This chain links TRBV5-1 with TRBJ1-1; weak D call: TRBD1 (6 bases). CDR1 and CDR2 (germline): SGHRS, YFSETQ. The CDR3 sequence is 15 residues long. V lost 1 base and J lost 6, with 16 bases in between. Written as DNA, the CDR3 is TGCGCCAGCAGCTTGTCCCAAACAGGGTTCGCTGAAGCTTTCTTT. The encoded protein is CASSLSQTGFAEAFF.

CDR3 residues: CASSSGGTGGNTEAFF. CDR3 nucleotide sequence: TGTGCCAGCAGCTCCGGCGGTACAGGGGGCAACACTGAAGCTTTCTTT. This chain connects TRBV5-4 to TRBJ1-1, with 9 bases aligning to TRBD1. V gave up 3 bases and J gave up 2 bases; unmatched junction bases: 8. Germline CDR1 and CDR2: SGHNT and YYREEE (reference sequence). This CDR3 has 16 amino acids.

The V and J genes are TRBV9 and TRBJ1-2; D remains ambiguous. The V end was cut by 0 bases, the J end by 8 bases, with 11 bases between. Germline assignment: CDR1 SGDLS and CDR2 YYNGEE. This CDR3 region has 13 residues. CDR3 DNA: TGTGCCAGCAGCGTAGGACTGAAGCAGGGCTACACCTTC. It translates to CASSVGLKQGYTF.

The chain recombines TRBV9 with TRBJ2-1; 8 bases map to TRBD2. With V trimmed by 4 bases and J by 2 bases, 5 bases remained unmatched. The CDR3 spans 15 residues. The germline V gene encodes CDR1 SGDLS and CDR2 YYNGEE. CDR3 residues: CASSPRTSTYNEQFF. CDR3 sequence (DNA): TGTGCCAGCAGCCCCCGGACTAGCACCTACAATGAGCAGTTCTTC. Full variable domain (outside the CDR3, taken from reference TRBV9 and TRBJ2-1): DSGVTQTPKHLITATGQRVTLRCSPRSGDLSVYWYQQSLDQGLQFLIQYYNGEERAKGNILERFSAQQFPDLHSELNLSSLELGDSALYFCASSPRTSTYNEQFFGPGTRLTVL.

The V call is TRBV6-6, the J call TRBJ1-1; a weak D match, TRBD1 (6 bases). V lost 7 bases, J lost 10 bases, and 16 bases lay in between. The CDR3 runs 12 residues. Germline CDR1 and CDR2: MNHNY and SVGAGI (reference sequence). CDR3 DNA: TGTGCCAGCACTGAGTCAGGGGCAAGAGCTTTCTTT. Its translation is CASTESGARAFF.

This chain uses TRBV4-1 with TRBJ1-5; 7 bases agree with TRBD1. Germline-derived CDR1 and CDR2 are MGHRA and YSYEKL. J gave up 6 bases and V 4 bases, and 6 bases lay outside the gene matches. This CDR3 has 14 residues. The CDR3 region is CASSRGTDGQPQHF. The CDR3 DNA sequence: TGCGCCAGCAGCCGAGGGACAGATGGTCAGCCCCAGCATTTT.

The chain combines TRBV4-3 with TRBJ1-1; D might be TRBD1 (5 bases). This CDR3 spans 14 amino acids. V lost 0 bases to trimming and J lost 4 bases, with 9 bases between them. Germline loops: CDR1 LGHNA, CDR2 YSLEER. The CDR3 spells CASSQDLRGTEAFF. As DNA, the CDR3 is TGCGCCAGCAGCCAAGATCTAAGGGGCACTGAAGCTTTCTTT.

This chain uses TRBV30 with TRBJ2-7; D is undetermined. V was clipped by 0 bases and J by 4 bases, with 7 bases between them. This CDR3 contains 12 residues. The germline V gene has CDR1 GTSNPN and CDR2 SVGIG (reference sequence). CDR3: CAWSVLSYEQYF. The CDR3 bases are TGTGCCTGGAGTGTACTCTCGTACGAGCAGTACTTC. The variable domain in full, with the rest retrieved from reference TRBV30 and TRBJ2-7, is SQTIHQWPATLVQPVGSPLSLECTVEGTSNPNLYWYRQAAGRGLQLLFYSVGIGQISSEVPQNLSASRPQDRQFILSSKKLLLSDSGFYLCAWSVLSYEQYFGPGTRLTVT.

This clone was detected only once. The V call is TRBV14, the J call TRBJ1-1; a weak D match, TRBD1 (5 bases). V shed 4 bases and J shed 3 bases, with 15 bases lying between them. The CDR3 sequence is 15 residues long. Germline CDR1 SGHDN, CDR2 FVKESK. In nucleotides, the CDR3 is TGTGCCAGCAGCCTGATCAGGGATTATTACACTGAAGCTTTCTTT. This encodes CASSLIRDYYTEAFF.

This clone was picked up a small number of times. V gene TRBV18 combines with J gene TRBJ2-1; 10 bases fit TRBD1. CDR1 and CDR2 from the germline V gene are KGHSH and LQKENI. The length of the CDR3 is 13 residues. The trim removed 4 bases at V and 9 bases at J, leaving 3 bases unmatched. CDR3 DNA: TGTGCCAGCTCACGGGACAGGGGTGGTGAGCAGTTCTTC. Its protein product is CASSRDRGGEQFF.

This chain uses TRBV4-1 with TRBJ2-7, with 7 bases aligning to TRBD1. This CDR3 spans 15 amino acids. From germline, CDR1 is MGHRA and CDR2 YSYEKL. Losses at the gene ends were 3 bases for V and 2 bases for J; bases not matched to a gene: 7. Here the CDR3 reads CASSQGVQGAYEQYF. CDR3 coding DNA: TGCGCCAGCAGCCAGGGGGTCCAGGGGGCCTACGAGCAGTACTTC.

This chain uses TRBV7-2 with TRBJ2-5, with 9 bases lining up with TRBD1. The CDR3 loop spans 15 amino acids. In germline, CDR1 is SGHTA, CDR2 FQGNSA. V was clipped by 6 bases and J by 2 bases; unmatched bases: 7. The CDR3 DNA reads as TGTGCCAGCAGTCCTGGGACAGGGCGGCAAGAGACCCAGTACTTC. It translates to CASSPGTGRQETQYF.

This clone has only one observation. J is TRBJ2-7 and V is TRBV15, with 14 nucleotides matching TRBD2. This CDR3 comprises 14 residues. Unmatched junction bases numbered 6, after V lost 8 bases and J lost 6 bases. The germline V gene has CDR1 LNHNV and CDR2 YYDKDF (reference sequence). CDR3 DNA sequence: TGTGCCACCGGACTAGCGGGAGGCGGTATCGAGCAGTACTTC. Amino acid sequence: CATGLAGGGIEQYF.

The chain carries TRBV7-9 and TRBJ1-4, with a weak D call TRBD1 (5 bases). The CDR3 sequence is 15 residues long. From germline, CDR1 is SEHNR and CDR2 FQNEAQ (reference sequence). Trimming pared 6 bases from V and 3 bases from J, leaving 14 bases between. The CDR3 DNA follows: TGTGCCAGCAGTCGGGGGGGGGATGCTAATGAAAAACTGTTTTTT. Amino acid sequence: CASSRGGDANEKLFF.

The J gene is TRBJ1-5, the V gene TRBV18; weak D call: TRBD1 (5 bases). The V gene's germline CDR1 is KGHSH and CDR2 LQKENI. V was pared by 3 bases and J by 3 bases, with 9 bases between. The CDR3 has 14 amino acids. In DNA form, the CDR3 reads TGTGCCAGCTCACCGGGGCAGAACAATCAGCCCCAGCATTTT. Translated, it gives CASSPGQNNQPQHF.

This chain uses TRBV19 with TRBJ2-1, with 8 positions matching TRBD2. Germline values: CDR1 LNHDA, CDR2 SQIVND (reference sequence). V shed 6 bases and J 6 bases; nucleotides not matched to a gene: 13. CDR3 size: 16 residues. Here the CDR3 reads CASRWSREGLGNEQFF. The CDR3, as DNA: TGTGCCAGTAGGTGGAGTCGGGAGGGCCTCGGCAATGAGCAGTTCTTC.

This chain connects TRBV30 to TRBJ1-3, with 7 bases identical to TRBD1. This CDR3 has 16 amino acids. Per the germline V gene, CDR1 is GTSNPN and CDR2 is SVGIG (reference sequence). V trimming: 2 bases; J trimming: 0 bases; junction bases outside the gene matches: 7. Here the CDR3 DNA reads TGTGCCTGGAGTCGAGACAGGGCCCACTCTGGAAACACCATATATTTT. This codes for CAWSRDRAHSGNTIYF. Together with reference TRBV30 and TRBJ1-3, the CDR3 gives the full variable domain: SQTIHQWPATLVQPVGSPLSLECTVEGTSNPNLYWYRQAAGRGLQLLFYSVGIGQISSEVPQNLSASRPQDRQFILSSKKLLLSDSGFYLCAWSRDRAHSGNTIYFGEGSWLTVV.

CDR3 sequence: CASSIGTVTYEQYF. CDR3 nucleotide sequence: TGTGCCAGCAGCATAGGGACAGTAACCTACGAGCAGTACTTC. V usage is TRBV7-2 and J usage is TRBJ2-7; TRBD1 aligns across 7 bases. Trimming removed 5 bases from V and 2 bases from J; junction bases left unmatched: 6. Germline assignment: CDR1 SGHTA and CDR2 FQGNSA. The CDR3 is made up of 14 amino acids.

The genes are TRBV2 and TRBJ1-5; D uncertain. CDR3 length equals 17 residues. V was pared by 0 bases and J by 2 bases, with 14 bases between. Germline-derived CDR1 and CDR2 are SNHLY and FYNNEI. CDR3 DNA: TGTGCCAGCAGTGAAGCGACCGGAGTCGTTGGCAATCAGCCCCAGCATTTT. Translating it yields CASSEATGVVGNQPQHF. Filled out from reference TRBV2 and TRBJ1-5, the complete variable domain reads EPEVTQTPSHQVTQMGQEVILRCVPISNHLYFYWYRQILGQKVEFLVSFYNNEISEKSEIFDDQFSVERPDGSNFTLKIRSTKLEDSAMYFCASSEATGVVGNQPQHFGDGTRLSIL.

V and J are TRBV11-2 and TRBJ2-1; the D gene is possibly TRBD1 (5 bases). V dropped 1 base and J dropped 5 bases, with 15 bases sitting between them. The CDR3 covers 16 residues. Germline lookup yields CDR1 SGHAT and CDR2 FQNNGV. The CDR3 DNA sequence: TGTGCCAGCAGCTTAGTTCCCAGGGTAAGGGACAATGAGCAGTTCTTC. Translating it yields CASSLVPRVRDNEQFF.

This clone was found many times. V and J are TRBV6-5 and TRBJ1-1; D possibly corresponds to TRBD1 (6 bases). Germline V gene data show CDR1 as MNHEY and CDR2 as SVGAGI. V shed 6 bases and J shed 5 bases, with 7 bases lying between them. This CDR3 contains 11 residues. The CDR3 region is CASSQGTEAFF. CDR3 nucleotides: TGTGCCAGCAGCCAGGGGACTGAAGCTTTCTTT.